This TCR beta chain was profiled in a study of shared clonotypes between healthy human individuals. Germline lookup yields CDR1 SGHDN and CDR2 FVKESK. V lost 1 base and J 5 bases, leaving 11 bases between the germline ends. This CDR3 has 14 amino acids. The protocol was immunoSEQ multiplex PCR, while the TCRdb copy is restricted to in-frame clones and leaves out a portion. This sample has 550,000 to 800,000 clones, with under 80% found just once. V gene TRBV14 combines with J gene TRBJ1-2; D is uncertain. The clonotype originates from a woman aged 30 to 39 in good health. The material sequenced was memory CD4+ T cells sorted from blood. Subset given: CD45RA-negative fraction. The CDR3 DNA reads TGTGCCAGCAGCCAAGTTGACCGCACTTATGGCTACACCTTC. Residues: CASSQVDRTYGYTF.